Presented here are 22 T cell receptor beta chains from one specimen sequenced in a study of PD-L1 blockade in urothelial cancer. Some clones are missing from TCRdb's copy, which holds only in-frame ones; the method was immunoSEQ multiplex PCR. The sample consists of fewer than 90,000 clones, approximately 90% of them appearing once. Time point: peripheral blood 6 weeks after treatment start. The sequencing here drew on PBMCs, taken around atezolizumab (anti-PD-L1) treatment. The receptors originated from an elderly woman with urothelial cancer.

The V gene is TRBV5-6, the J gene TRBJ2-1; 7 bases align to TRBD2. With V trimmed by 3 bases and J by 1 base, 7 bases remained unmatched. CDR1 is SGHDT and CDR2 is YYEEEE in the germline V gene. The CDR3 loop spans 16 amino acids. DNA of the CDR3: TGTGCCAGCAGCTCCCTCGCGGGAGTTTCCTACAATGAGCAGTTCTTC. This codes for CASSSLAGVSYNEQFF.

This clone is a singleton in its sample. The chain couples TRBV18 to TRBJ2-7; tentatively, D is TRBD2 (6 bases). The CDR3 runs 17 residues. Germline V gene sequence: CDR1 KGHSH, CDR2 LQKENI. Trimming left V 2 bases short and J 6 bases short, with 23 bases between. CDR3 region: CASSPGAITGVNAEQYF. The CDR3 region has the DNA TGTGCCAGCTCACCAGGGGCGATAACGGGAGTGAATGCCGAGCAGTACTTC. The variable domain in full, with the rest retrieved from reference TRBV18 and TRBJ2-7, is NAGVMQNPRHLVRRRGQEARLRCSPMKGHSHVYWYRQLPEEGLKFMVYLQKENIIDESGMPKERFSAEFPKEGPSILRIQQVVRGDSAAYFCASSPGAITGVNAEQYFGPGTRLTVT.

The chain combines TRBV15 with TRBJ1-1, with 7 nucleotides matching TRBD1. Germline-derived CDR1 and CDR2 are LNHNV and YYDKDF (reference sequence). The CDR3 consists of 12 residues. Losses at the gene ends were 5 bases for V and 4 bases for J; bases not matched to a gene: 1. As DNA, the CDR3 is TGTGCCACCAGCCAGGGGGGCACTGAAGCTTTCTTT. It translates to CATSQGGTEAFF.

The chain carries TRBV11-2 and TRBJ2-4; 7 bases fit TRBD1. The CDR3 covers 14 residues. With V trimmed by 6 bases and J by 2 bases, 4 bases remained unmatched. Per germline, CDR1 SGHAT and CDR2 FQNNGV. The CDR3 here is CASSWDRSKNIQYF. CDR3 sequence (DNA): TGTGCCAGCAGTTGGGACAGATCCAAAAACATTCAGTACTTC.

This clone occurred a few times. DNA for the CDR3: TGTGCCAGCAGCCCCTTAGCGGGGGGGGTAGATACGCAGTATTTT. It is translated as CASSPLAGGVDTQYF. The genes are TRBV7-9 and TRBJ2-3; the match to TRBD2 covers 11 bases. With 5 bases clipped from V and 5 bases from J, the junction kept 6 bases outside the gene matches. The CDR3 is made up of 15 amino acids. Germline V gene data show CDR1 as SEHNR and CDR2 as FQNEAQ (reference sequence).

This chain uses TRBV9 with TRBJ1-1; D perhaps matches TRBD1 (5 bases). Germline V gene lookup returns CDR1 SGDLS and CDR2 YYNGEE. With 3 bases removed from V and 4 bases from J, the gap between germline ends came to 13 bases. This CDR3 has 14 residues. The DNA for the CDR3 is TGTGCCAGCAGCGCGGGGGACTATTTCACTGAAGCTTTCTTT. This translates into CASSAGDYFTEAFF.

The gene calls are TRBV7-8 and TRBJ1-5, with 10 bases lining up with TRBD1. The junction had 5 bases not matched to a gene; V was cut back by 7 bases and J by 2 bases. The CDR3 totals 15 residues. CDR1 SGHVS and CDR2 FQNEAQ come from the germline V gene. The CDR3 sequence: CASTLTGGGNQPQHF. CDR3 in DNA: TGTGCCAGCACCTTGACAGGGGGCGGCAATCAGCCCCAGCATTTT.

The chain recombines TRBV7-3 with TRBJ2-5; maybe TRBD2 (6 bases). The CDR3 has 13 amino acids. Germline CDR1 is SGHTA and CDR2 is FQGTGA. V was shortened by 4 bases and J by 2 bases, with 8 bases between the two germline ends. CDR3 sequence (DNA): TGTGCCAGCAGCTCCGCGGGGCAAGAGACCCAGTACTTC. This encodes CASSSAGQETQYF.

Only one count was recorded for this clone. The chain has TRBV29-1 and TRBJ2-1, with unresolved D. CDR3 size: 10 residues. CDR1 is SQVTM, CDR2 ANQGSEA, per germline. V gave up 4 bases and J gave up 14 bases, with 12 bases separating them. CDR3 nucleotide sequence: TGCAGCGTTGTTGCGGCCGAGGAGTTCTTC. Translation: CSVVAAEEFF.

J is TRBJ1-2 and V is TRBV7-3, with 7 bases aligning to TRBD1. Trimming took 5 bases from V and 4 from J; bases not matched to a gene: 7. Germline CDR1 is SGHTA and CDR2 is FQGTGA. The CDR3 is made up of 14 amino acids. The CDR3 spells CASSPGTGVYGYTF. In DNA, the CDR3 is TGTGCCAGCAGCCCAGGAACAGGGGTCTATGGCTACACCTTC. The full variable domain, rest sourced from reference TRBV7-3 and TRBJ1-2, is GAGVSQTPSNKVTEKGKYVELRCDPISGHTALYWYRQSLGQGPEFLIYFQGTGAADDSGLPNDRFFAVRPEGSVSTLKIQRTERGDSAVYLCASSPGTGVYGYTFGSGTRLTVV.

The chain is built from TRBV7-3 and TRBJ1-1; 8 nucleotides line up with TRBD1. The CDR3 extends over 15 amino acids. J gave up 1 base and V 4 bases, and 5 bases lay outside the gene matches. The germline V gene encodes CDR1 SGHTA and CDR2 FQGTGA. CDR3 protein: CASSYLTGGNTEAFF. The CDR3 nucleotides are TGTGCCAGCAGCTACCTTACAGGGGGGAACACTGAAGCTTTCTTT. Supplemented by reference TRBV7-3 and TRBJ1-1, the full variable domain reads GAGVSQTPSNKVTEKGKYVELRCDPISGHTALYWYRQSLGQGPEFLIYFQGTGAADDSGLPNDRFFAVRPEGSVSTLKIQRTERGDSAVYLCASSYLTGGNTEAFFGQGTRLTVV.

The chain has TRBV6-5 and TRBJ2-7; 7 nucleotides agree with TRBD1. V lost 0 bases and J lost 0; bases outside the gene matches: 2. CDR1 and CDR2 from the germline V gene are MNHEY and SVGAGI. This CDR3 has 15 amino acids. The CDR3 sequence: CASSYSGTVSYEQYF. The CDR3 DNA follows: TGTGCCAGCAGTTACTCCGGGACAGTCTCCTACGAGCAGTACTTC.

The V gene is TRBV6-5, the J gene TRBJ2-1, with 10 bases lining up with TRBD2. CDR1 MNHEY and CDR2 SVGAGI come from the germline V gene. This CDR3 has 15 residues. V dropped 5 bases and J dropped 3; count of bases not matched to a gene: 4. The CDR3 loop is CASSRTSGYYNEQFF. The CDR3 coding sequence is TGTGCCAGCAGTCGGACTAGCGGTTACTACAATGAGCAGTTCTTC.

To note about this clone: Other DNA sequences in the same sample also yield this CDR3. The rearrangement joins TRBV6-5 to TRBJ2-7; the D gene is possibly TRBD2 (5 bases). V was cut by 7 bases and J by 4 bases, with 8 bases left in between. In germline, CDR1 is MNHEY, CDR2 SVGAGI. This CDR3 contains 11 residues. CDR3 amino acids: CASTSGYEQYF. The CDR3 nucleotides are TGTGCCAGCACCTCGGGATACGAGCAGTACTTC.

This rearrangement joins TRBV7-3 to TRBJ1-2; no reliable D call. Germline loops: CDR1 SGHTA, CDR2 FQGTGA. The CDR3 covers 12 residues. V was pared by 2 bases and J by 5 bases, with 6 bases between. This chain's CDR3 is CASSLSGYGYTF. For the CDR3, the DNA is TGTGCCAGCAGCTTATCCGGGTATGGCTACACCTTC.

This chain links TRBV2 with TRBJ1-5, with 9 nucleotides matching TRBD1. The germline gives CDR1 SNHLY, CDR2 FYNNEI. The CDR3 has 16 amino acids. The J segment lost 11 bases and the V segment lost 2 bases, leaving 13 bases of the junction unmatched. The CDR3 nucleotides are TGTGCCAGCAGTGAACCGGGACAGGGTAGGAGTTTAGCCCAGCATTTT. Its translation: CASSEPGQGRSLAQHF.

This chain joins TRBV28 and TRBJ1-1, with no clear D. V lost 2 bases and J lost 3, with 7 bases in between. CDR3 length: 13 amino acids. Looked up from germline, CDR1 is MDHEN and CDR2 is SYDVKM. The CDR3: CASSLTGDTEAFF. For the CDR3, the DNA is TGTGCCAGCAGTTTAACCGGGGACACTGAAGCTTTCTTT.

CDR3 sequence: CASQATGDTGELFF. The CDR3, as DNA: TGTGCCAGCCAAGCCACCGGGGACACCGGGGAGCTGTTTTTT. The V gene is TRBV4-2, the J gene TRBJ2-2; D may be TRBD2 (5 bases). The CDR3 is 14 amino acids. Germline V gene data show CDR1 as LGHNA and CDR2 as YNFKEQ. With 8 bases removed from V and 3 bases from J, the gap between germline ends came to 13 bases.

The sample holds a few counts of this clone. This sequence joins TRBV28 and TRBJ1-1; D uncertain. CDR1 and CDR2 (germline): MDHEN, SYDVKM. The CDR3 sequence is 11 residues long. V shed 10 bases and J shed 3 bases, with 9 bases lying between them. CDR3 DNA sequence: TGTGCCACCTGGAGCTACACTGAAGCTTTCTTT. It codes for CATWSYTEAFF.

This clone was detected once. The chain employs TRBV7-2 and TRBJ2-7; a possible D gene is TRBD1 (5 bases). Trimming pared 1 base from V and 3 bases from J, leaving 13 bases between. Germline V gene sequence: CDR1 SGHTA, CDR2 FQGNSA. This CDR3 is built from 15 residues. CDR3 loop: CASSLGGWQGYEQYF. DNA of the CDR3: TGTGCCAGCAGCTTAGGAGGTTGGCAGGGCTACGAGCAGTACTTC.

CDR3 loop: CASSFRLGEQYF. For the CDR3, the DNA is TGTGCCAGCAGCTTCAGGCTTGGGGAGCAGTACTTC. The chain links TRBV7-9 to TRBJ2-7; D is unresolved. The CDR3 runs to 12 residues. Trimming left V 3 bases short and J 7 bases short, with 10 bases between. Germline loops: CDR1 SEHNR, CDR2 FQNEAQ (reference sequence).

The rearrangement uses TRBV15 and TRBJ2-6, with 9 nucleotides matching TRBD1. The CDR3 sequence is 19 residues long. Trimming cost V 5 bases and J 2 bases; bases outside gene matches: 13. Germline lookup yields CDR1 LNHNV and CDR2 YYDKDF (reference sequence). CDR3 nucleotides: TGTGCCACCAGCGCTGGACCACGGGACAGGGTAGCTGGGGCCAACGTCCTGACTTTC. As protein: CATSAGPRDRVAGANVLTF.